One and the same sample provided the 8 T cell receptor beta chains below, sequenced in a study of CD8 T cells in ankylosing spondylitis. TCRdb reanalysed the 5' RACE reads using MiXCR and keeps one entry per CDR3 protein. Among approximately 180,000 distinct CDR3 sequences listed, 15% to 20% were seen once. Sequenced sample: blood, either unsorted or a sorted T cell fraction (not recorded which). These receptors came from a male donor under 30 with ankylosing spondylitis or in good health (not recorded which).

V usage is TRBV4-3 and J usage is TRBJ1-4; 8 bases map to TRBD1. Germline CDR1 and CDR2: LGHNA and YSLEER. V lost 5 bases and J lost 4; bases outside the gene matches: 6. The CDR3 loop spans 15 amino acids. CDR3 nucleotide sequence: TGCGCCAGCAGCTCCCAACAGGGGGTTAATGAAAAACTGTTTTTT. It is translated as CASSSQQGVNEKLFF.

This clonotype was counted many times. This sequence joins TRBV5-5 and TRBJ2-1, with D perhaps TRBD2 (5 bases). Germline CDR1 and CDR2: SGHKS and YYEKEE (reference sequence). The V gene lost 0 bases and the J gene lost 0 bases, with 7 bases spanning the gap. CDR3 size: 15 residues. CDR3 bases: TGTGCCAGCAGCTTGGCTCGGGGCTCCTACAATGAGCAGTTCTTC. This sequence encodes CASSLARGSYNEQFF.

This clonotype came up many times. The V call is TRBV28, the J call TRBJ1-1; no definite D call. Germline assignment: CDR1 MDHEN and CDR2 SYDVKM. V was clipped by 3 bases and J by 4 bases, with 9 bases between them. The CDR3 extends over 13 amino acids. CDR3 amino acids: CASSLRYATEAFF. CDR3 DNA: TGTGCCAGCAGTTTGCGTTACGCCACTGAAGCTTTCTTT. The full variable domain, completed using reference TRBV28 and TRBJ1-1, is DVKVTQSSRYLVKRTGEKVFLECVQDMDHENMFWYRQDPGLGLRLIYFSYDVKMKEKGDIPEGYSVSREKKERFSLILESASTNQTSMYLCASSLRYATEAFFGQGTRLTVV.

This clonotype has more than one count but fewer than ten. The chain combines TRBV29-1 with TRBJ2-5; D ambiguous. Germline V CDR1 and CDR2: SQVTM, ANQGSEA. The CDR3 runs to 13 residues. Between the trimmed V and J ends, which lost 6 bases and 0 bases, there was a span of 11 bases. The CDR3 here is CSVVMRYQETQYF. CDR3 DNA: TGCAGCGTGGTGATGAGGTACCAAGAGACCCAGTACTTC. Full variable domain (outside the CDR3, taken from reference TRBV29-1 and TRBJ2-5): SAVISQKPSRDICQRGTSLTIQCQVDSQVTMMFWYRQQPGQSLTLIATANQGSEATYESGFVIDKFPISRPNLTFSTLTVSNMSPEDSSIYLCSVVMRYQETQYFGPGTRLLVL.

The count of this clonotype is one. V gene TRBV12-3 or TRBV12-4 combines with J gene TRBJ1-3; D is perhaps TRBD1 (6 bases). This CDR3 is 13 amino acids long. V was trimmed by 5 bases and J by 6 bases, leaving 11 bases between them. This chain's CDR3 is CASSPGVENTIYF. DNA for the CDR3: TGTGCCAGCAGTCCAGGGGTAGAAAACACCATATATTTT.

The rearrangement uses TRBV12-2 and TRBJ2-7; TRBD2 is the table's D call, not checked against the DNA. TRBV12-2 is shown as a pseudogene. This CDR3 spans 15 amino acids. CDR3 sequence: CASRRVREPAYEQYF. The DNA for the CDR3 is TGTGCAAGTCGAAGGGTGCGGGAGCCGGCCTACGAGCAGTACTTC.

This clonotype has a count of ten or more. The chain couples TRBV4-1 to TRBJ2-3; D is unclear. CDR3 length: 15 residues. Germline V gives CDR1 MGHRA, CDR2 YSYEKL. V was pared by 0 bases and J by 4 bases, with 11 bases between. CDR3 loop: CASSQDGRAADTQYF. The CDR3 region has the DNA TGCGCCAGCAGCCAAGATGGTAGGGCCGCAGATACGCAGTATTTT.

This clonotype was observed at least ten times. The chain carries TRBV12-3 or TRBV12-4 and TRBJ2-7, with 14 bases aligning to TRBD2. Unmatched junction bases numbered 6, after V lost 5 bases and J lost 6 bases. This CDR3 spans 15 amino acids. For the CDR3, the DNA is TGTGCCAGCAGTGGGACTAGCGGGAGTTTGCGCGAGCAGTACTTC. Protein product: CASSGTSGSLREQYF.